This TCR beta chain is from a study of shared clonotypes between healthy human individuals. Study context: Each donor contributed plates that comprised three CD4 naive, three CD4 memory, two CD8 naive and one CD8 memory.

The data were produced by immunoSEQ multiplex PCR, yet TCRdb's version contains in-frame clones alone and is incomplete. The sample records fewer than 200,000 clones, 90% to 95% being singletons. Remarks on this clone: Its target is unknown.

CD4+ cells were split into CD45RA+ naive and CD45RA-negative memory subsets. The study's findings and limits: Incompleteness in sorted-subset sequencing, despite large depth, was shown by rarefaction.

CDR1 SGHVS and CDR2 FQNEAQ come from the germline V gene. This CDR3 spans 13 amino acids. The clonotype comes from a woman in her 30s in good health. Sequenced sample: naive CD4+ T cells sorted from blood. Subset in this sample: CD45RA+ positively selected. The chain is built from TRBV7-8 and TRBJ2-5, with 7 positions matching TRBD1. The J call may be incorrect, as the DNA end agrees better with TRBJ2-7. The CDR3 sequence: CASSSQGPYEQYF. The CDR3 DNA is TGTGCCAGCAGCTCACAGGGGCCCTACGAGCAGTACTTC.